This TCR beta chain appears in the sequencing data of a study of blood T cell repertoires in COVID-19. Sequenced by immunoSEQ multiplex PCR; TCRdb stores in-frame clones only, minus some. The repertoire includes roughly 200,000 clones, around 86% of them detected once, and more than 7% sits in the top ten. J lost 0 bases, V lost 5 bases, and 8 bases had no gene match. CDR1 and CDR2 from the germline V gene are SEHNR and FQNEAQ (reference sequence). The CDR3 is 17 amino acids. Everyone who took part was roughly 18 to 100 years old, and they came from fewer than 25 US areas. This chain links TRBV7-9 with TRBJ2-3; TRBD2 matches 10 bases. The sequenced sample was PBMCs or T cells enriched from blood (not recorded which). This TCR derives from a man under 40 in a cohort exposed to, infected with or recovered from COVID-19 (not recorded which). CDR3 region: CASSPRTSGASTDTQYF. The CDR3 nucleotides are TGTGCCAGCAGCCCCCGGACTAGCGGTGCTAGCACAGATACGCAGTATTTT.